This T cell receptor beta chain came from a study of siplizumab effects on memory and regulatory T cells. Notes on the study in general: The naive T cell population seemed more diverse than memory cells and seemed a major contributor to the alloresponse.

TCR templates numbering roughly 94,000 were assayed per sample. The assay was immunoSEQ multiplex PCR, and TCRdb's table has in-frame clones only and misses some. The sample lists more than 95,000 clones, about 93% occurring once. Germline V gives CDR1 SGHRS, CDR2 YFSETQ. V was cut by 0 bases and J by 9 bases, with 4 bases left in between. The CDR3 totals 11 residues. Comments on this clone: As yet, its antigen is unknown.

The J gene is TRBJ2-1, the V gene TRBV5-1, with D unresolved. Sequencing was performed on Tregs sorted from blood. This clonotype was obtained from a human donor in good health. CDR3 in amino acids: CASSLVAEQFF. The CDR3 DNA reads as TGCGCCAGCAGCTTGGTTGCTGAGCAGTTCTTC.